The clone carrying this TCR beta chain was observed once. The antigen is undetermined. The sample has other DNA sequences that encode this CDR3 too. Time point described: blood from clinic visit 5 months post-surgery; TSC patient then seizure free. Surgery cases with the highest brain T cell transcript signatures were chosen for sequencing. At least one anti-epileptic drug was given before surgery. This sample stems from a study of brain T cells in children with intractable seizures. The study, taken as a whole, reports: HCMV serostatus was not known, and viral specificity came from CDR3 similarity only.

CDR3 size: 13 residues. CDR1 is GTSNPN and CDR2 is SVGIG in the germline V gene (reference sequence). V lost 0 bases and J lost 5, with 8 bases in between. Repertoires were generated with immunoSEQ multiplex PCR, while TCRdb's copy carries only in-frame clones and drops some. The top ten clones hold roughly 5.8% of a sample with about 340,000 clones, approximately 93% of them seen once. This TCR came from a boy in the first two years of life with tuberous sclerosis and intractable seizures. The sequencing used peripheral blood, collected approximately 5 months after surgery. The chain joins TRBV30 to TRBJ1-5; D uncertain. CDR3 in amino acids: CAWSVRTDQPQHF. CDR3 in DNA: TGTGCCTGGAGTGTACGAACGGATCAGCCCCAGCATTTT.